These 27 T cell receptor beta chains came from one sample sequenced in a study of T cell changes during pregnancy in multiple sclerosis (dated by TCRdb to about 2019). The library was obtained by the immunoSEQ multiplex PCR assay. This immuneACCESS table, as held by TCRdb, lists in-frame sequences with V and J called but not all clones. Of the missing ones, under half trace to an unresolved V gene in checked studies; the others have no known cause. This sample has fewer than 20,000 clones in its table, and 85% of those were observed once. The ten top clones hold more than 7.5% of the sample. Sample: CD8+ T cells from peripheral blood mononuclear cells, taken after pregnancy. These receptors were obtained from a female donor with multiple sclerosis, enrolled in a pregnancy study.

The chain joins TRBV5-1 to TRBJ2-7; D may be TRBD2 (7 bases). Trimming cost V 3 bases and J 2 bases, with 24 bases left between them. CDR1 is SGHRS and CDR2 is YFSETQ in the germline V gene. The CDR3 is made up of 18 amino acids. CDR3 coding DNA: TGCGCCAGCAGCTCCGCCGGGGGGCGGGCAGGAGGGACCTACGAGCAGTACTTC. This codes for CASSSAGGRAGGTYEQYF.

The chain has TRBV30 and TRBJ2-1; D is perhaps TRBD1 (6 bases). CDR1 is GTSNPN and CDR2 is SVGIG in the germline V gene (reference sequence). The CDR3 contains 15 residues. V lost 3 bases and J 8 bases, leaving 20 bases between the germline ends. The CDR3 bases are TGTGCCTGGAGCGTGGTAGAGGGGGTTTTCTATGAGCAGTTCTTC. Translation: CAWSVVEGVFYEQFF.

V gene TRBV5-6 combines with J gene TRBJ2-1; no reliable D call. V lost 1 base and J lost 5, with 7 bases in between. The CDR3 covers 13 residues. Per germline, CDR1 SGHDT and CDR2 YYEEEE. The CDR3 bases are TGTGCCAGCAGCTTGCGCGGCAACAATGAGCAGTTCTTC. Translation: CASSLRGNNEQFF.

The CDR3 DNA follows: TGTGCCAGCAGCGCGTTAGCGGGAGGAGGTGAGCAGTACTTC. Protein product: CASSALAGGGEQYF. The chain is built from TRBV9 and TRBJ2-7; TRBD2 aligns across 10 bases. The V segment lost 3 bases and the J segment 7 bases; nucleotides outside the gene matches: 7. The CDR3 sequence is 14 residues long. The V gene's germline CDR1 is SGDLS and CDR2 YYNGEE.

Here the CDR3 reads CASSPPDLDRGGETQYF. As DNA, the CDR3 is TGTGCCAGCTCACCACCGGATTTGGACAGGGGTGGCGAGACCCAGTACTTC. V is TRBV18 and J is TRBJ2-5, with 9 bases identical to TRBD1. Per germline, CDR1 KGHSH and CDR2 LQKENI. The CDR3 contains 17 residues. The junction had 10 bases not matched to a gene; V was cut back by 0 bases and J by 5 bases.

This rearrangement joins TRBV7-9 to TRBJ1-3, with D possibly being TRBD1 (5 bases). The CDR3 loop spans 15 amino acids. The germline V gene has CDR1 SEHNR and CDR2 FQNEAQ (reference sequence). Deletions cut 0 bases from V and 0 bases from J, with 6 bases between. The DNA for the CDR3 is TGTGCCAGCAGCTTAGCCCAGGGCTCTGGAAACACCATATATTTT. Encoded protein: CASSLAQGSGNTIYF.

The chain couples TRBV28 to TRBJ2-2; maybe TRBD2 (6 bases). V dropped 3 bases and J dropped 4 bases, with 9 bases sitting between them. CDR1 MDHEN and CDR2 SYDVKM come from the germline V gene. The CDR3 contains 14 residues. The CDR3 is CASSFSGGTGELFF. In nucleotides, the CDR3 is TGTGCCAGCAGTTTTTCCGGGGGCACCGGGGAGCTGTTTTTT. The full variable domain, in which reference TRBV28 and TRBJ2-2 provide the parts outside the CDR3, is DVKVTQSSRYLVKRTGEKVFLECVQDMDHENMFWYRQDPGLGLRLIYFSYDVKMKEKGDIPEGYSVSREKKERFSLILESASTNQTSMYLCASSFSGGTGELFFGEGSRLTVL.

This clone was counted once. The chain carries TRBV10-3 and TRBJ2-3; D unclear. This CDR3 comprises 11 residues. CDR1 is ENHRY, CDR2 SYGVKD, per germline. V lost 4 bases to trimming and J lost 5 bases, with 4 bases between them. The CDR3 loop is CAISVRDTQYF. CDR3 DNA: TGTGCCATCAGTGTCAGAGATACGCAGTATTTT.

This clone was seen a handful of times. The rearrangement uses TRBV18 and TRBJ2-4; 10 bases fit TRBD2. Looked up from germline, CDR1 is KGHSH and CDR2 is LQKENI. Trimming removed 0 bases from V and 3 bases from J; junction bases left unmatched: 5. This CDR3 contains 17 residues. The DNA for the CDR3 is TGTGCCAGCTCACCACCTAGCGGGGGGCTAGACAAAAACATTCAGTACTTC. Its translation is CASSPPSGGLDKNIQYF. The full variable domain, completed using reference TRBV18 and TRBJ2-4, is NAGVMQNPRHLVRRRGQEARLRCSPMKGHSHVYWYRQLPEEGLKFMVYLQKENIIDESGMPKERFSAEFPKEGPSILRIQQVVRGDSAAYFCASSPPSGGLDKNIQYFGAGTRLSVL.

This clone came up a few times. The genes are TRBV4-1 and TRBJ1-6; D remains ambiguous. The CDR3 covers 17 residues. The V and J ends lost 0 bases and 5 bases respectively, with 14 bases between them. Germline lookup yields CDR1 MGHRA and CDR2 YSYEKL. The CDR3 DNA reads TGCGCCAGCAGCCAAGATCTGTCTGGGCCTGATAATTCACCCCTCCACTTT. The encoded protein is CASSQDLSGPDNSPLHF.

The chain recombines TRBV2 with TRBJ2-2; D possibly corresponds to TRBD1 (5 bases). This CDR3 has 13 amino acids. Trimming removed 3 bases from V and 5 bases from J, with 7 bases in between. Germline assignment: CDR1 SNHLY and CDR2 FYNNEI. CDR3 coding DNA: TGTGCCAGCAGTGAGACAGCTACCGGGGAGCTGTTTTTT. This sequence encodes CASSETATGELFF.

This clone is classed as medium-sized. The chain links TRBV6-1 to TRBJ2-1; 7 nucleotides agree with TRBD2. There are 15 residues in the CDR3. With 2 bases clipped from V and 10 bases from J, the junction kept 11 bases outside the gene matches. The germline CDR1 and CDR2 sequences are MNHNS and SASEGT. The CDR3 spells CASSETGGSPREQFF. The DNA of the CDR3 is TGTGCCAGCAGTGAAACTGGCGGGAGCCCCAGGGAGCAGTTCTTC.

V and J are TRBV6-6 and TRBJ1-6, with 7 bases that match TRBD1. V was pared by 7 bases and J by 9 bases, with 9 bases of the junction left unmatched. This CDR3 is 14 amino acids long. Looked up from germline, CDR1 is MNHNY and CDR2 is SVGAGI (reference sequence). The CDR3 DNA follows: TGTGCCAGCAAACGTACAGGGGCGAGTTCACCCCTCCACTTT. It codes for CASKRTGASSPLHF.

The J gene is TRBJ2-7, the V gene TRBV7-9, with 8 bases aligning to TRBD1. Germline CDR1 is SEHNR and CDR2 is FQNEAQ (reference sequence). The length of the CDR3 is 12 residues. V lost 7 bases to trimming and J lost 7 bases; unmatched junction nucleotides: 6. CDR3 in amino acids: CASKGQAPEQYF. The CDR3 region has the DNA TGTGCCAGCAAGGGACAGGCTCCTGAGCAGTACTTC.

The V gene is TRBV30, the J gene TRBJ2-5, with D perhaps matching TRBD2 (6 bases). The J call is in doubt because the DNA end fits TRBJ2-7 better. This CDR3 is 12 amino acids long. Germline-derived CDR1 and CDR2 are GTSNPN and SVGIG (reference sequence). The CDR3 DNA follows: TGTGCCTGGAGTGTGGGGGGACTCGAGCAGTACTTC. This sequence encodes CAWSVGGLEQYF.

This sequence joins TRBV6-6 and TRBJ2-7; unclear D gene. Trimming stripped 2 bases from V and 2 bases from J, with 7 bases between. There are 13 residues in the CDR3. The germline CDR1 and CDR2 sequences are MNHNY and SVGAGI (reference sequence). The CDR3 reads CASSYTGAYEQYF. As DNA, the CDR3 is TGTGCCAGCAGTTACACTGGAGCCTACGAGCAGTACTTC.

This chain links TRBV28 with TRBJ2-1; 8 nucleotides line up with TRBD2. The CDR3 loop spans 14 amino acids. V lost 7 bases, J lost 3 bases, and 5 bases stayed unmatched. Germline lookup yields CDR1 MDHEN and CDR2 SYDVKM. The CDR3 region has the DNA TGTGCCAGCAACAGCGGGAGAGTCTACAATGAGCAGTTCTTC. Protein sequence: CASNSGRVYNEQFF. Full variable domain (missing parts from reference TRBV28 and TRBJ2-1): DVKVTQSSRYLVKRTGEKVFLECVQDMDHENMFWYRQDPGLGLRLIYFSYDVKMKEKGDIPEGYSVSREKKERFSLILESASTNQTSMYLCASNSGRVYNEQFFGPGTRLTVL.

The chain employs TRBV7-2 and TRBJ2-5; possibly TRBD2 for D (6 bases). The length of the CDR3 is 15 residues. Per germline, CDR1 SGHTA and CDR2 FQGNSA. Between the trimmed V and J ends, which lost 5 bases and 2 bases, there was a span of 15 bases. This CDR3 is CASSPDGRLQETQYF. The CDR3 DNA reads TGTGCCAGCAGCCCTGACGGGAGATTACAAGAGACCCAGTACTTC.

This sequence joins TRBV6-5 and TRBJ1-1, with D perhaps TRBD1 (5 bases). Germline CDR1 is MNHEY and CDR2 is SVGAGI. CDR3 length: 13 amino acids. The V and J ends lost 5 bases and 2 bases respectively, with 9 bases between them. The CDR3 protein is CASSLDRNTEAFF. CDR3 coding DNA: TGTGCCAGCAGTCTTGACAGAAACACTGAAGCTTTCTTT.

This clone has only one observation. V and J are TRBV6-4 and TRBJ2-3; the match to TRBD2 covers 9 bases. J gave up 2 bases and V 5 bases, and 2 bases lay outside the gene matches. CDR1 is MRHNA, CDR2 SNTAGT, per germline. The CDR3 is 14 residues long. CDR3 sequence: CASSSGGITDTQYF. CDR3 DNA: TGTGCCAGCAGTAGCGGGGGGATCACAGATACGCAGTATTTT.

The DNA for the CDR3 is TGTGCCAGCAGTCCTAGGCGAGTGGGTGCGGGTGAGCAGTTCTTC. This gives the protein CASSPRRVGAGEQFF. This rearrangement joins TRBV6-5 to TRBJ2-1, with a tentative D call TRBD2 (5 bases). CDR1 and CDR2 (germline): MNHEY, SVGAGI. CDR3 length: 15 residues. V lost 5 bases and J 9 bases, leaving 20 bases between the germline ends.

The chain has TRBV4-1 and TRBJ1-1, with 9 bases identical to TRBD1. Germline values: CDR1 MGHRA, CDR2 YSYEKL. The CDR3 extends over 16 amino acids. Trimming took 0 bases from V and 3 from J; bases not matched to a gene: 5. The CDR3 here is CASSQERTGEYTEAFF. The CDR3 region has the DNA TGCGCCAGCAGCCAAGAAAGGACAGGGGAATACACTGAAGCTTTCTTT.

The chain has TRBV7-9 and TRBJ2-1; a weak D match, TRBD1 (6 bases). Trimming took 5 bases from V and 1 from J, leaving 12 bases between them. Germline lookup yields CDR1 SEHNR and CDR2 FQNEAQ (reference sequence). The CDR3 is 15 amino acids. The CDR3 loop reads CASSGRDISYNEQFF. Written as DNA, the CDR3 is TGTGCCAGCAGCGGCCGGGACATTTCCTACAATGAGCAGTTCTTC.

This clone was detected only once. This chain connects TRBV11-3 to TRBJ2-3; 10 positions agree with TRBD1. The CDR3 extends over 16 amino acids. The V gene end was trimmed by 5 bases and the J gene end by 2 bases; junction bases not matched to a gene: 7. Germline assignment: CDR1 SGHNT and CDR2 YENEEA. The CDR3 here is CASSDRDRGLTDTQYF. CDR3 nucleotide sequence: TGTGCCAGCAGCGACCGGGACAGGGGCCTCACAGATACGCAGTATTTT.

The rearrangement uses TRBV2 and TRBJ2-5, with 7 nucleotides matching TRBD1. The CDR3 runs to 15 residues. The germline V gene has CDR1 SNHLY and CDR2 FYNNEI. Trimming removed 6 bases from V and 2 bases from J; junction bases left unmatched: 9. CDR3 sequence reads: CASSEKRDRQETQYF. The CDR3 region has the DNA TGTGCCAGCAGCGAGAAGAGGGACAGACAAGAGACCCAGTACTTC.

The chain recombines TRBV25-1 with TRBJ2-1, with D possibly matching TRBD1 (6 bases). CDR3 length equals 14 residues. Germline V gives CDR1 MGHDK, CDR2 SYGVNS. The germline V and J ends were trimmed by 6 bases and 5 bases, with 14 bases remaining between them. CDR3 sequence: CASRPGTSDNEQFF. Here the CDR3 DNA reads TGTGCCAGCAGACCCGGGACATCCGACAATGAGCAGTTCTTC. The full variable domain, with the rest looked up from reference TRBV25-1 and TRBJ2-1, is EADIYQTPRYLVIGTGKKITLECSQTMGHDKMYWYQQDPGMELHLIHYSYGVNSTEKGDLSSESTVSRIRTEHFPLTLESARPSHTSQYLCASRPGTSDNEQFFGPGTRLTVL.

The chain is built from TRBV19 and TRBJ2-7, with D possibly TRBD1 on 6 matching bases. CDR1 is LNHDA and CDR2 is SQIVND in the germline V gene (reference sequence). Trimming shortened V by 5 bases and J by 6 bases, and 14 bases separated the two germline ends. This CDR3 region has 13 residues. The CDR3 nucleotides read TGTGCCAGTAGTGGGACACCTAATGGCGAGCAGTACTTC. It codes for CASSGTPNGEQYF.